The 7 T cell receptor beta chains below come from one sample, sequenced in a study of blood T cell repertoires in COVID-19. Data came from immunoSEQ multiplex PCR; TCRdb stores just in-frame clones and leaves some out. The sample consists of 110,000 to 150,000 clones, approximately 88% of them appearing once. Sequenced: peripheral blood. Receptor source: a woman in her forties or fifties with acute or convalescent COVID-19.

The chain recombines TRBV9 with TRBJ2-2; 8 nucleotides line up with TRBD2. CDR3 length: 18 residues. CDR1 is SGDLS and CDR2 is YYNGEE in the germline V gene. J gave up 3 bases and V 0 bases, and 10 bases lay outside the gene matches. The CDR3 DNA sequence: TGTGCCAGCAGCGTAGAGCCCCAGCGGGAGAGGTACACCGGGGAGCTGTTTTTT. It is translated as CASSVEPQRERYTGELFF.

V usage is TRBV14 and J usage is TRBJ1-2, with a possible D match to TRBD1 (5 bases). Deletions cut 4 bases from V and 0 bases from J, with 9 bases between. Per the germline V gene, CDR1 is SGHDN and CDR2 is FVKESK. The CDR3 extends over 14 amino acids. Written as DNA, the CDR3 is TGTGCCAGCAGCCCGACAGTCCCTAACTATGGCTACACCTTC. Protein: CASSPTVPNYGYTF.

A note on this clone: This same CDR3 is encoded by further DNA sequences in the sample. This chain links TRBV18 with TRBJ2-7, with 8 positions matching TRBD1. The CDR3 length is 14 residues. Trimming at V came to 3 bases and at J to 2 bases, leaving 3 bases not matched to a gene. Germline values: CDR1 KGHSH, CDR2 LQKENI. The CDR3 protein is CASSPGTGPYEQYF. CDR3 in DNA: TGTGCCAGCTCACCCGGGACAGGCCCCTACGAGCAGTACTTC.

This clone was seen a few times. This sequence joins TRBV4-1 and TRBJ2-1, with TRBD1 as a possible D gene (6 bases). The germline V gene encodes CDR1 MGHRA and CDR2 YSYEKL. V was pared by 1 base and J by 6 bases, with 10 bases between. The CDR3 sequence is 14 residues long. CDR3 residues: CASSQVQGPNEQFF. The CDR3 DNA reads as TGCGCCAGCAGCCAAGTTCAGGGGCCCAATGAGCAGTTCTTC.

The V and J genes are TRBV3-1 (or the pseudogene TRBV3-2) and TRBJ2-2; D may be TRBD1 (6 bases). The ends were cut back, 2 bases at V and 7 bases at J, with 14 bases in the middle. Germline loops: CDR1 LGHDT, CDR2 YNNKEL (reference sequence). The CDR3 runs 15 residues. For the CDR3, the DNA is TGTGCCAGCAGCCAACAACTACAGGGTAACGGGGAGCTGTTTTTT. This encodes CASSQQLQGNGELFF.

This chain connects TRBV9 to TRBJ1-1; D unresolved. The ends were cut back, 0 bases at V and 0 bases at J, with 9 bases in the middle. Germline V lookup: CDR1 SGDLS, CDR2 YYNGEE. CDR3 size: 15 residues. The CDR3 protein is CASSVEQLMNTEAFF. CDR3 bases: TGTGCCAGCAGCGTAGAGCAACTGATGAACACTGAAGCTTTCTTT.

V and J are TRBV7-6 and TRBJ1-1; D perhaps matches TRBD1 (5 bases). This CDR3 contains 19 residues. Germline V gene data show CDR1 as SGHVS and CDR2 as FNYEAQ. V gave up 2 bases and J gave up 0 bases, with 22 bases separating them. The CDR3 loop reads CASSLSRGGTTLLNTEAFF. The CDR3 coding sequence is TGTGCCAGCAGCTTATCGCGGGGGGGGACTACACTGCTGAACACTGAAGCTTTCTTT.